These T cell receptor beta chains were read from a single sample in a study of blood T cell repertoires in COVID-19. Data came from immunoSEQ multiplex PCR; TCRdb stores just in-frame clones and leaves some out. The data contain 310,000 or so clones, roughly 84% of them singletons. Sequencing was done on a sample of peripheral blood. Receptor source: a man in his forties or fifties with active or convalescent COVID-19. CDR3s include the opening cysteine and the closing phenylalanine or tryptophan. D genes are given only for firm matches. A row's size may be missing; if present it is once, few, many or a size class.

>TRBV28|TRBJ1-6|-|TRBD1
CASSLDWGGQGNSPLHF
TGTGCCAGCAGTTTAGATTGGGGTGGACAGGGGAATTCACCCCTCCACTTT
>TRBV19|TRBJ2-2|-|-
CASQFSAGESELFF
TGTGCCAGTCAATTTTCCGCGGGCGAGTCGGAGCTGTTTTTT
>TRBV7-3|TRBJ2-3|-|TRBD1
CASSFPTGGTDTQYF
TGTGCCAGCAGCTTCCCGACAGGGGGGACAGATACGCAGTATTTT
>TRBV9|TRBJ2-1|-|TRBD1
CASSAGTGSYNEQFF
TGTGCCAGCAGCGCAGGGACAGGGAGCTACAATGAGCAGTTCTTC
>TRBV18|TRBJ1-3|-|-
CASSPPAGNGNTIYF
TGTGCCAGCTCACCACCGGCAGGGAATGGAAACACCATATATTTT
>TRBV5-6|TRBJ1-5|-|-
CASSFGGLMGNQPQHF
TGTGCCAGCAGCTTCGGGGGGCTAATGGGCAATCAGCCCCAGCATTTT
>TRBV13|TRBJ2-2|-|-
CASSLGRGYRRNTGELFF
TGTGCCAGCAGCTTAGGCAGGGGTTATCGCCGGAACACCGGGGAGCTGTTTTTT
>TRBV6-5|TRBJ1-4|-|TRBD1
CASGFSGQGVNEKLFF
TGTGCCAGCGGTTTCTCGGGACAGGGCGTTAATGAAAAACTGTTTTTT
>TRBV28|TRBJ1-6|-|-
CASSLQGWDSYNSPLHF
TGTGCCAGCAGCCTACAGGGATGGGACTCCTATAATTCACCCCTCCACTTT
>TRBV28|TRBJ1-2|-|TRBD1
CASSWTGNYGYTF
TGTGCCAGCAGTTGGACAGGGAACTATGGCTACACCTTC
>TRBV2|TRBJ1-2|-|-
CASSVVMRSEGYTF
TGTGCCAGCAGTGTCGTTATGAGGTCTGAAGGCTACACCTTC
>TRBV5-4|TRBJ2-5|-|-
CASSPRGGEETQYF
TGTGCCAGCAGCCCAAGGGGGGGGGAAGAGACCCAGTACTTC
>TRBV5-1|TRBJ2-1|-|TRBD2
CASSQGLAGGSYNEQFF
TGCGCCAGCAGCCAAGGACTAGCGGGAGGTTCCTACAATGAGCAGTTCTTC
>TRBV27|TRBJ1-2|once|TRBD1
CASSRYGGQGQFGYTF
TGTGCCAGCAGTCGCTATGGGGGACAGGGACAGTTTGGCTACACCTTC
>TRBV6-1|TRBJ1-5|-|-
CASSENSGGNQPQHF
TGTGCCAGCAGTGAAAACTCAGGCGGCAATCAGCCCCAGCATTTT
>TRBV7-2|TRBJ2-3|-|TRBD2
CASSWGLGADTQYF
TGTGCCAGCAGCTGGGGACTAGGCGCAGATACGCAGTATTTT
>TRBV5-4|TRBJ1-2|-|-
CASSVDSSYGYTF
TGTGCCAGCAGCGTCGACAGCTCCTATGGCTACACCTTC
>TRBV28|TRBJ2-5|-|TRBD1
CASSTTLQQGAGQETQYF
TGTGCCAGCAGTACTACCCTCCAACAGGGGGCGGGGCAAGAGACCCAGTACTTC
>TRBV9|TRBJ2-2|-|-
CASSVGQTGELFF
TGTGCCAGCAGCGTAGGGCAAACCGGGGAGCTGTTTTTT
>TRBV5-1|TRBJ2-2|few|TRBD1
CASSLRLGQGYGELFF
TGCGCCAGCAGCTTGCGGTTGGGACAGGGATACGGGGAGCTGTTTTTT
>TRBV24-1|TRBJ2-1|-|TRBD2
CATSGGLAGPKGEQFF
TGTGCCACCAGTGGGGGACTAGCGGGACCCAAGGGTGAGCAGTTCTTC
>TRBV14|TRBJ1-1|-|-
CASSQERGGTEAFF
TGTGCCAGCAGCCAAGAGAGGGGAGGGACTGAAGCTTTCTTT
>TRBV2|TRBJ1-1|once|-
CASTSGQLNTEAFF
TGTGCCAGCACTTCTGGACAGCTGAACACTGAAGCTTTCTTT
>TRBV18|TRBJ2-1|-|-
CASSPAVSRNEQFF
TGTGCCAGCTCACCAGCGGTTAGTCGCAATGAGCAGTTCTTC
>TRBV6-1|TRBJ1-6|-|-
CASSEPAGNSPLHF
TGTGCCAGCAGTGAACCCGCCGGGAATTCACCCCTCCACTTT
>TRBV15|TRBJ1-4|-|TRBD1
CATSRDTLGTGPEKLFF
TGTGCCACCAGCAGAGATACACTAGGGACAGGGCCTGAAAAACTGTTTTTT
>TRBV28|TRBJ2-3|-|-
CATIRFETDTQYF
TGTGCCACCATTAGATTTGAGACAGATACGCAGTATTTT
>TRBV6-6|TRBJ1-2|-|TRBD1
CASNSRGREDGYTF
TGTGCCAGCAATTCCAGGGGGCGCGAGGATGGCTACACCTTC
>TRBV19|TRBJ1-1|-|-
CATKARANTEAFF
TGTGCCACCAAGGCCAGGGCGAACACTGAAGCTTTCTTT
>TRBV14|TRBJ1-1|-|-
CASSQDRAGWRTEAFF
TGTGCCAGCAGCCAAGATCGGGCGGGGTGGCGCACTGAAGCTTTCTTT
>TRBV28|TRBJ1-1|-|TRBD1
CASRGTGTGNTEAFF
TGTGCCAGCAGGGGGACCGGGACAGGGAACACTGAAGCTTTCTTT
>TRBV15|TRBJ2-7|-|-
CATSREGGGYEQYF
TGTGCCACCAGCAGAGAGGGAGGAGGCTACGAGCAGTACTTC
>TRBV5-1|TRBJ2-7|-|TRBD1
CASSLRGTGIYEQYF
TGCGCCAGCAGCTTGAGAGGGACAGGCATCTACGAGCAGTACTTC
>TRBV7-9|TRBJ2-2|-|TRBD1
CASSVGQGDTGELFF
TGTGCCAGCAGCGTAGGACAGGGTGACACCGGGGAGCTGTTTTTT
>TRBV5-4|TRBJ1-6|-|TRBD1
CASSKQGPGNNSPLHF
TGTGCCAGCAGCAAACAGGGGCCGGGGAATAATTCACCCCTCCACTTT
>TRBV2|TRBJ1-5|-|TRBD1
CASRGGGQGFQPQHF
TGTGCCAGCAGGGGAGGGGGACAGGGTTTTCAGCCCCAGCATTTT
>TRBV9|TRBJ2-4|-|TRBD2
CASSAGSGWGGIQYF
TGTGCCAGCAGCGCAGGTAGCGGGTGGGGAGGCATTCAGTACTTC
>TRBV6-6|TRBJ1-1|-|TRBD1
CASITQGADTEAFF
TGTGCCAGCATTACACAGGGGGCGGACACTGAAGCTTTCTTT
>TRBV18|TRBJ1-2|once|TRBD1
CASSPDRGHYGYTF
TGTGCCAGCTCACCTGACAGGGGTCACTATGGCTACACCTTC
>TRBV28|TRBJ1-1|once|-
CASRILVNTEAFF
TGTGCCAGTAGAATTCTAGTGAACACTGAAGCTTTCTTT
>TRBV4-1|TRBJ1-2|-|TRBD1
CASSQDRTGLTF
TGCGCCAGCAGCCAAGATAGGACAGGGCTCACCTTC
>TRBV9|TRBJ2-7|-|TRBD1
CASSAAGQGGEQYF
TGTGCCAGCAGCGCCGCCGGACAGGGTGGAGAGCAGTACTTC
>TRBV20-1|TRBJ1-5|-|-
CSASDGSPLKPQHF
TGCAGTGCTAGTGACGGGAGCCCCCTTAAGCCCCAGCATTTT
>TRBV5-4|TRBJ2-7|once|-
CASSLAVPPYEQYF
TGTGCCAGCAGCTTGGCCGTCCCCCCCTACGAGCAGTACTTC
>TRBV5-1|TRBJ2-2|-|TRBD2
CASSRTSGVANTGELFF
TGCGCCAGCAGCAGGACTAGCGGAGTGGCGAACACCGGGGAGCTGTTTTTT
>TRBV21-1|TRBJ2-1|-|-
CASSKGCKDGGGNEQFF
TGTGCCAGCAGCAAGGGGTGCAAGGACGGCGGAGGCAATGAGCAGTTCTTC
>TRBV30|TRBJ1-5|once|-
CAWSEDPREPQHF
TGTGCCTGGAGTGAGGATCCTCGGGAGCCCCAGCATTTT
>TRBV4-3|TRBJ2-3|-|-
CASSTQGGEWDTQYF
TGCGCCAGCAGCACCCAAGGGGGGGAGTGGGATACGCAGTATTTT
>TRBV7-2|TRBJ2-2|-|TRBD2
CASSLARGGDGELFF
TGTGCCAGCAGCTTAGCGCGGGGGGGTGACGGGGAGCTGTTTTTT
>TRBV19|TRBJ1-2|-|-
CASRPDRDYGYTF
TGTGCCAGTAGGCCAGACAGAGACTATGGCTACACCTTC
>TRBV2|TRBJ1-3|once|-
CASSRKPAGNSGNTIYF
TGTGCCAGCAGCCGAAAGCCCGCGGGCAACTCTGGAAACACCATATATTTT
>TRBV10-2|TRBJ2-7|-|-
CASSFRDREQYF
TGCGCCAGCAGCTTCCGGGATCGGGAGCAGTACTTC
>TRBV6-5|TRBJ2-3|-|TRBD2
CASGLAGSSTDTQYF
TGTGCCAGCGGCCTAGCGGGGTCTAGCACAGATACGCAGTATTTT
>TRBV7-9|TRBJ1-4|-|TRBD1
CASSYWTGLDGNEKLFF
TGTGCCAGCAGCTATTGGACAGGGCTGGATGGTAATGAAAAACTGTTTTTT
>TRBV19|TRBJ2-1|-|TRBD2
CASSSGRTIVDEQFF
TGTGCCAGTAGTAGCGGGAGGACCATAGTGGATGAGCAGTTCTTC